This T cell receptor (beta chain) was recorded in a study of blood T cell repertoires in COVID-19. As for the study in general: The cDNA or gDNA used as material had been derived from T cells, B-cell-depleted T cells, or PBMCs.

The CDR3 consists of 16 residues. CDR1 and CDR2 from the germline V gene are LGHNA and YNFKEQ. Original methodology: Amplified reference gene primers provided the basis for estimating nucleated cell counts. Profiled with immunoSEQ multiplex PCR; TCRdb holds only in-frame clones, not every one. From that table come the V and J calls and clone size; the DNA was used to work out D and trimming. The sample includes roughly 250,000 clones, 70% to 85% of them seen just once. The receptor was isolated from an elderly woman with acute or convalescent COVID-19. Sequencing was carried out using peripheral blood. The V gene is TRBV4-2, the J gene TRBJ2-5, with TRBD2 matching 14 bases. The DNA matches TRBJ2-7 better at its end, which makes the J call doubtful. The CDR3 nucleotides read TGTGCCAGCAGCCAGGGGACTAGCGGGGGTGTTTACGAGCAGTACTTC. Translation: CASSQGTSGGVYEQYF.